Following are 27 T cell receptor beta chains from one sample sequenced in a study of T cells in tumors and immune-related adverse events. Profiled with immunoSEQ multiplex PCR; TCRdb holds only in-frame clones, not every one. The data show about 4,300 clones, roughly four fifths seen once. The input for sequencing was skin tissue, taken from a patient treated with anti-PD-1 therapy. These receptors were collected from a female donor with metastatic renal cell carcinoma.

The CDR3 spells CASSYSKFAAEAFF. The CDR3 region has the DNA TGTGCCAGCAGTTACTCGAAGTTTGCAGCTGAAGCTTTCTTT. The chain has TRBV6-6 and TRBJ1-1; D call uncertain. V was pared by 0 bases and J by 6 bases, with 11 bases between. The germline V gene has CDR1 MNHNY and CDR2 SVGAGI (reference sequence). The CDR3 is 14 residues long.

The CDR3 coding sequence is TGTGCCAGCAGTGACTCAAGACAGTTATTAGCCAAAAACATTCAGTACTTC. Protein: CASSDSRQLLAKNIQYF. The J gene is TRBJ2-4, the V gene TRBV6-4, with D possibly TRBD1 on 5 matching bases. The CDR3 has 17 residues. The ends were cut back, 0 bases at V and 0 bases at J, with 12 bases in the middle. Germline V gene sequence: CDR1 MRHNA, CDR2 SNTAGT.

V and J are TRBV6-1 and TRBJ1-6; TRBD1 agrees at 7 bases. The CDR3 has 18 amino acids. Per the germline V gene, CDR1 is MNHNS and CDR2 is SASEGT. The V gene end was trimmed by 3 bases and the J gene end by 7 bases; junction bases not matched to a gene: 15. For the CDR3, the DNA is TGTGCCAGCAGTGACCCTGGACAGGCAAATCACAAAAATTCACCCCTCCACTTT. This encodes CASSDPGQANHKNSPLHF.

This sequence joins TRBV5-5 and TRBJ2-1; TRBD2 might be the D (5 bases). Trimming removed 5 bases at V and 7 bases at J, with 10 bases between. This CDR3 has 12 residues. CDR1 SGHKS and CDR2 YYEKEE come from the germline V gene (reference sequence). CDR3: CASRRSGNEQFF. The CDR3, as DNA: TGTGCCAGCAGACGTTCGGGGAATGAGCAGTTCTTC.

This CDR3 reads CASSLSPGLGEKLFF. CDR3 DNA sequence: TGTGCCAGCAGCTTAAGTCCGGGCCTGGGGGAAAAACTGTTTTTT. This chain joins TRBV11-2 and TRBJ1-4; D not resolved. The CDR3 extends over 15 amino acids. In germline, CDR1 is SGHAT, CDR2 FQNNGV. Trimming cost V 2 bases and J 8 bases, with 15 bases left between them. Looking up the rest from reference TRBV11-2 and TRBJ1-4 gives the full variable domain: EAGVAQSPRYKIIEKRQSVAFWCNPISGHATLYWYQQILGQGPKLLIQFQNNGVVDDSQLPKDRFSAERLKGVDSTLKIQPAKLEDSAVYLCASSLSPGLGEKLFFGSGTQLSVL.

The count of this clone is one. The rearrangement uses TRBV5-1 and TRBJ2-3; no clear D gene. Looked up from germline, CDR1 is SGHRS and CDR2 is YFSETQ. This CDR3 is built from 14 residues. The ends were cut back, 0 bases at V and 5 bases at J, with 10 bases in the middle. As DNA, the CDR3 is TGCGCCAGCAGCTTGGCCCAGGCGGAAGATACGCAGTATTTT. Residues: CASSLAQAEDTQYF.

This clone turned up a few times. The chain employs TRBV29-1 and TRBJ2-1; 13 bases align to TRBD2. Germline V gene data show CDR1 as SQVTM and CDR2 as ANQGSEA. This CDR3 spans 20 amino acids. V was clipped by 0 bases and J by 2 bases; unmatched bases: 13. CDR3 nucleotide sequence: TGCAGCGTTGAAGATCTCCCGACTAGCGGGAGGCCCGACACCTACAATGAGCAGTTCTTC. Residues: CSVEDLPTSGRPDTYNEQFF.

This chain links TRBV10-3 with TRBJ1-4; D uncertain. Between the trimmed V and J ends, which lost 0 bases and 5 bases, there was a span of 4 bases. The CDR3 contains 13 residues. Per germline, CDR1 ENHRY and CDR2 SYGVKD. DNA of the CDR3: TGTGCCATCAGTGAGTCAGAGAATGAAAAACTGTTTTTT. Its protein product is CAISESENEKLFF.

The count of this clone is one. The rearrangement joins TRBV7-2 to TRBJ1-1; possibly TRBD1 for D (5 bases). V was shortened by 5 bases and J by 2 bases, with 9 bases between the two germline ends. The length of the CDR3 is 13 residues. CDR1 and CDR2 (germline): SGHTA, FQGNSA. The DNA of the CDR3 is TGTGCCAGCAGCGAGCAGGGTAACACTGAAGCTTTCTTT. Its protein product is CASSEQGNTEAFF.

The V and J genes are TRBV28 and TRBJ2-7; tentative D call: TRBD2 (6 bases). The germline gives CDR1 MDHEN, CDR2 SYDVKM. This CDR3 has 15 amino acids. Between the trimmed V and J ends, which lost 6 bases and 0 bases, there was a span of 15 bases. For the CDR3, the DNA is TGTGCCAGCAGCTTGGGCGGGAAAAGCTCCTACGAGCAGTACTTC. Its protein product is CASSLGGKSSYEQYF. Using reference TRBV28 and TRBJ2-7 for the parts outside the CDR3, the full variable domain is DVKVTQSSRYLVKRTGEKVFLECVQDMDHENMFWYRQDPGLGLRLIYFSYDVKMKEKGDIPEGYSVSREKKERFSLILESASTNQTSMYLCASSLGGKSSYEQYFGPGTRLTVT.

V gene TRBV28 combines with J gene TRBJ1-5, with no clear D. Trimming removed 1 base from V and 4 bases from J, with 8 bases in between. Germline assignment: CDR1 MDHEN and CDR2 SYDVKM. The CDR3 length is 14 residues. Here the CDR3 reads CASSLYGHNQPQHF. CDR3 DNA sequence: TGTGCCAGCAGTTTATACGGCCATAATCAGCCCCAGCATTTT.

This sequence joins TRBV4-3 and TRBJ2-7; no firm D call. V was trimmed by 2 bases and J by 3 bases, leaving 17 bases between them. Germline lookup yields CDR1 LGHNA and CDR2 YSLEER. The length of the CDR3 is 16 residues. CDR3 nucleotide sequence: TGCGCCAGCAGCCAATCTCCGGGCCGTCCCCTCTACGAGCAGTACTTC. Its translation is CASSQSPGRPLYEQYF.

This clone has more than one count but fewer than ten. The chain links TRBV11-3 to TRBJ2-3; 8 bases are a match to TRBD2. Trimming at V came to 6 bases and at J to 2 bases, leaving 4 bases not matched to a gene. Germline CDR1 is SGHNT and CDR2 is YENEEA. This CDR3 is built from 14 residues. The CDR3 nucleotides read TGTGCCAGCAGGTCGGGAGGGTTCACAGATACGCAGTATTTT. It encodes CASRSGGFTDTQYF. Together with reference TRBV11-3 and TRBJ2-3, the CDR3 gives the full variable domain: EAGVVQSPRYKIIEKKQPVAFWCNPISGHNTLYWYLQNLGQGPELLIRYENEEAVDDSQLPKDRFSAERLKGVDSTLKIQPAELGDSAVYLCASRSGGFTDTQYFGPGTRLTVL.

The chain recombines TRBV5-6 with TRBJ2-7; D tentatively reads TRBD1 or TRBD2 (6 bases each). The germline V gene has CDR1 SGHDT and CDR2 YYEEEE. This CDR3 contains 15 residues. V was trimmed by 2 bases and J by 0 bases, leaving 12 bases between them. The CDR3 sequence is CASSLGGGSSYEQYF. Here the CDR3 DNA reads TGTGCCAGCAGCTTAGGAGGGGGGAGCTCCTACGAGCAGTACTTC.

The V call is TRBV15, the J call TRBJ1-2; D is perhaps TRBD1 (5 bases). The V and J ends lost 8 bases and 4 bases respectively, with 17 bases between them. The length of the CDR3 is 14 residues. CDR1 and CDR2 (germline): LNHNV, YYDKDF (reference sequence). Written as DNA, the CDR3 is TGTGCCACCGGACCCGGGACGAGCTTCTATGGCTACACCTTC. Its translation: CATGPGTSFYGYTF.

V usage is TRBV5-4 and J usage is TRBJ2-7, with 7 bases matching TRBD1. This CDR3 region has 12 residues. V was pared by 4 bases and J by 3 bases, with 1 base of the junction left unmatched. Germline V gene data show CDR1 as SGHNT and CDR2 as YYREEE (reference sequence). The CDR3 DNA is TGTGCCAGCAGCCGACAGGGCTACGAGCAGTACTTC. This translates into CASSRQGYEQYF.

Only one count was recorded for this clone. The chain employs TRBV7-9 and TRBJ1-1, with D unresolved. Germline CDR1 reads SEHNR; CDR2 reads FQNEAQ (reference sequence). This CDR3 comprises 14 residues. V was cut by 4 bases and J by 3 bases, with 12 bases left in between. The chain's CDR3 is CASSWVNGDTEAFF. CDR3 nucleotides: TGTGCCAGCAGCTGGGTGAATGGGGACACTGAAGCTTTCTTT.

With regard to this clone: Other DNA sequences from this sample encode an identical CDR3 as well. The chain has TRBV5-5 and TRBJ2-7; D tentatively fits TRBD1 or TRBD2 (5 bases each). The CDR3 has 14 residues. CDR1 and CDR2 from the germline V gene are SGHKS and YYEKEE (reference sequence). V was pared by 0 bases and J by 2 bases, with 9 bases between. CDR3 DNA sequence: TGTGCCAGCAGCTTGGAACGGGACGCCTACGAGCAGTACTTC. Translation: CASSLERDAYEQYF. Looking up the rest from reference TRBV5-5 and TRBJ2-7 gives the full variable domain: DAGVTQSPTHLIKTRGQQVTLRCSPISGHKSVSWYQQVLGQGPQFIFQYYEKEERGRGNFPDRFSARQFPNYSSELNVNALLLGDSALYLCASSLERDAYEQYFGPGTRLTVT.

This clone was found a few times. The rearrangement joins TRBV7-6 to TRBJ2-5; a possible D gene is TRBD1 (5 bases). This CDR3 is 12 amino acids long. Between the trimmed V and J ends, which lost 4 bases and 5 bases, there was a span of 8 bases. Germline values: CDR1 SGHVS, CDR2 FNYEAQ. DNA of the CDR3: TGTGCCAGCAGCTCAGGGATGGAGACCCAGTACTTC. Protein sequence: CASSSGMETQYF.

The DNA of the CDR3 is TGTGCCAGTAGTATCACCACGGCTTATGGCTACACCTTC. Its protein is CASSITTAYGYTF. This chain uses TRBV19 with TRBJ1-2; D gene uncertain. The CDR3 is 13 residues long. V lost 3 bases to trimming and J lost 5 bases, with 10 bases between them. Germline V gene lookup returns CDR1 LNHDA and CDR2 SQIVND (reference sequence).

In DNA form, the CDR3 reads TGCGCCAGCAGCTTGGCCTCAGGGGACTTATGGACAGATACGCAGTATTTT. Amino acids: CASSLASGDLWTDTQYF. This sequence joins TRBV5-1 and TRBJ2-3, with D perhaps matching TRBD1 or TRBD2 (6 bases each). Trimming removed 0 bases at V and 3 bases at J, with 17 bases between. CDR1 is SGHRS, CDR2 YFSETQ, per germline. This CDR3 is 17 amino acids long.

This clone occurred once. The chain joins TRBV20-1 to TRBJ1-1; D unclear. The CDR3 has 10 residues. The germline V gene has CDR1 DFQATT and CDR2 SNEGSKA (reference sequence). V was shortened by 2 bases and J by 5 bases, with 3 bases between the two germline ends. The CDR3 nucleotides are TGCAGTGCTAGACGGACTGAAGCTTTCTTT. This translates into CSARRTEAFF.

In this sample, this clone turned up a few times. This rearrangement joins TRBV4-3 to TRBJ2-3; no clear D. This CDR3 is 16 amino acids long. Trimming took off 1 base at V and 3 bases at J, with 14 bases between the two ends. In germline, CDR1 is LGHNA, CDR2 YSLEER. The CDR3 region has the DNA TGCGCCAGCAGCCAAGGGATCGCCGACCGGACAGATACGCAGTATTTT. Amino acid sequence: CASSQGIADRTDTQYF.

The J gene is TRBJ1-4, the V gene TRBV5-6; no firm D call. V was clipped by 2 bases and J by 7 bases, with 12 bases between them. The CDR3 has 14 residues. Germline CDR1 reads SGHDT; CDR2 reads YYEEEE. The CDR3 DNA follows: TGTGCCAGCAGCTTATTGCCCCTACTTGAAAAACTGTTTTTT. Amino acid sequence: CASSLLPLLEKLFF.

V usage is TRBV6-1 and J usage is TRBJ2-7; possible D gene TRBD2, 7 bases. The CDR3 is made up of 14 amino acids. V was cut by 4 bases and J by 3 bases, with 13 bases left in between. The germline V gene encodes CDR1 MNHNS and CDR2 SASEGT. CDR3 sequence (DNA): TGTGCCAGCAGTGCTGGGGGGGGCGGCTACGAGCAGTACTTC. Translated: CASSAGGGGYEQYF.

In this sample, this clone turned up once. CDR3 loop: CASSLGGAPYNEQFF. CDR3 coding DNA: TGTGCCAGCAGCTTAGGGGGCGCTCCCTACAATGAGCAGTTCTTC. This chain joins TRBV11-2 and TRBJ2-1; D possibly corresponds to TRBD1 (5 bases). CDR3 length: 15 residues. Germline assignment: CDR1 SGHAT and CDR2 FQNNGV. With 1 base removed from V and 2 bases from J, the gap between germline ends came to 9 bases.

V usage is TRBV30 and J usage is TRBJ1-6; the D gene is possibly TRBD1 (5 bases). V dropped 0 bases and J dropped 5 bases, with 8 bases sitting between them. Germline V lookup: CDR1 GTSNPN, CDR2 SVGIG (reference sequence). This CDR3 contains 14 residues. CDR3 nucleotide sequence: TGTGCCTGGAGTGTTGACAGCCATAATTCACCCCTCCACTTT. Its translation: CAWSVDSHNSPLHF.